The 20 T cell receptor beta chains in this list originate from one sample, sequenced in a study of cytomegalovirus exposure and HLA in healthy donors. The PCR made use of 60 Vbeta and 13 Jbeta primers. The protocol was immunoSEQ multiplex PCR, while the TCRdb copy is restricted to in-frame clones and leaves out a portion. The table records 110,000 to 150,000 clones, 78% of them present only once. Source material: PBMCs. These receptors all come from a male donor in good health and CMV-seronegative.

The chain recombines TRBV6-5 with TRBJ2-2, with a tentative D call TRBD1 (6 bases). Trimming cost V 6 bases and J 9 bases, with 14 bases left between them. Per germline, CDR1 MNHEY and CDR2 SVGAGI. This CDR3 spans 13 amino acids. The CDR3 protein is CASRATGFRELFF. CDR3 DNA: TGTGCCAGCAGGGCCACAGGGTTCCGGGAGCTGTTTTTT.

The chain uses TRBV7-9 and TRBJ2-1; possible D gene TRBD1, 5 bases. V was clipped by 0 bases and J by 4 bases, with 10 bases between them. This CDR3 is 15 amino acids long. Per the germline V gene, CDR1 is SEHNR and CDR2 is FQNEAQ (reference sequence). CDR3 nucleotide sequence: TGTGCCAGCAGCTTAGCGGGGCTGACTTACAATGAGCAGTTCTTC. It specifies CASSLAGLTYNEQFF.

In DNA form, the CDR3 reads TGTGCCAGCAGCTTGGCGGGGGGTTTCTCCTACGAGCAGTACTTC. Protein: CASSLAGGFSYEQYF. The J gene is TRBJ2-7, the V gene TRBV7-3; TRBD2 matches 8 bases. V was clipped by 3 bases and J by 0 bases; unmatched bases: 4. Germline values: CDR1 SGHTA, CDR2 FQGTGA. The CDR3 is made up of 15 amino acids.

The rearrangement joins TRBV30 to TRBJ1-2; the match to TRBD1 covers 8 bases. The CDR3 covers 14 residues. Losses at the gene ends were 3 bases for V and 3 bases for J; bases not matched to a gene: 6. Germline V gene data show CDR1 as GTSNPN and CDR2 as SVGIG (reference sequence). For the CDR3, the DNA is TGTGCCTGGAGAGGACAGGGTGTTGACTATGGCTACACCTTC. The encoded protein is CAWRGQGVDYGYTF. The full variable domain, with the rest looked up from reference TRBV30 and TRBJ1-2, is SQTIHQWPATLVQPVGSPLSLECTVEGTSNPNLYWYRQAAGRGLQLLFYSVGIGQISSEVPQNLSASRPQDRQFILSSKKLLLSDSGFYLCAWRGQGVDYGYTFGSGTRLTVV.

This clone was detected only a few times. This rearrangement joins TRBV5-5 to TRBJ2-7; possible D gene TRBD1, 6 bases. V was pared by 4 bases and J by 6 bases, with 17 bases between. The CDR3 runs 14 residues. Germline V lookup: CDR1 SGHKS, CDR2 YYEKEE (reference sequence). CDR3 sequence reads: CASSLGFRGTEQYF. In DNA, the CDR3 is TGTGCCAGCAGCCTTGGGTTCAGGGGAACCGAGCAGTACTTC. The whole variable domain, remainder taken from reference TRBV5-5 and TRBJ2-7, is DAGVTQSPTHLIKTRGQQVTLRCSPISGHKSVSWYQQVLGQGPQFIFQYYEKEERGRGNFPDRFSARQFPNYSSELNVNALLLGDSALYLCASSLGFRGTEQYFGPGTRLTVT.

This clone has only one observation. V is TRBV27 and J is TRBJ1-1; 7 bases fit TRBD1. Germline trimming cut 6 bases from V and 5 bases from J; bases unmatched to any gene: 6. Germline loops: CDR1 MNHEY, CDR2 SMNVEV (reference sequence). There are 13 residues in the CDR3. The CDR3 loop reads CASSLGGETEAFF. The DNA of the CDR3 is TGTGCCAGCAGCCTAGGGGGCGAGACTGAAGCTTTCTTT.

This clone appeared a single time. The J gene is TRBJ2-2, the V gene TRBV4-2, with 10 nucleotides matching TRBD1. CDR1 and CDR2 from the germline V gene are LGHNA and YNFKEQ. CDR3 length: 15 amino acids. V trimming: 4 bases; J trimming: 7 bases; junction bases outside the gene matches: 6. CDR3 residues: CASSLGQGVVGELFF. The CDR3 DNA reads TGTGCCAGCAGCCTTGGACAGGGGGTTGTCGGGGAGCTGTTTTTT.

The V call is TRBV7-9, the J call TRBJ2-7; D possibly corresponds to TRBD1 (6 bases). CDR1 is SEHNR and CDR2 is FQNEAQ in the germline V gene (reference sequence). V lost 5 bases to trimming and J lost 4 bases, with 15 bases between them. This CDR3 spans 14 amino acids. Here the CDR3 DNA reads TGTGCCAGCAGCCCGTCTAGGACAGAGTACGAGCAGTACTTC. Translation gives CASSPSRTEYEQYF.

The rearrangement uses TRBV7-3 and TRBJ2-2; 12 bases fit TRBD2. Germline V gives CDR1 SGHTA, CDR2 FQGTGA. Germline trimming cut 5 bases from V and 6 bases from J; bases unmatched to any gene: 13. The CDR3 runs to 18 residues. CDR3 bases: TGTGCCAGCAGCCTCCTCCCTAGCGGGAGGGCCAGTGCCGGGGAGCTGTTTTTT. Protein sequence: CASSLLPSGRASAGELFF.

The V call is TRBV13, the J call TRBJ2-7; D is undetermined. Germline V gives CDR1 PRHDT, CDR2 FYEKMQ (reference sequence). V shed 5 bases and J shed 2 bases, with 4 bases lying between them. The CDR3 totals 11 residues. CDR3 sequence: CASSLTYEQYF. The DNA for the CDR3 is TGTGCCAGCAGCCTAACCTACGAGCAGTACTTC.

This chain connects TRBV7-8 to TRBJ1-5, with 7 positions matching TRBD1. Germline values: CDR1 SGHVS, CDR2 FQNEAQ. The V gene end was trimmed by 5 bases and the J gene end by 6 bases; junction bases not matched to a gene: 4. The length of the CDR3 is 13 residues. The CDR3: CASSEGASQPQHF. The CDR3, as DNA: TGTGCCAGCAGCGAGGGGGCTAGTCAGCCCCAGCATTTT.

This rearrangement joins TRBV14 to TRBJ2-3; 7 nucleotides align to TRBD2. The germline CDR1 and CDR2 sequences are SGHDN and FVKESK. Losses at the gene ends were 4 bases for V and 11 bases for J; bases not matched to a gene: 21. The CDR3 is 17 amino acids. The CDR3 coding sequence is TGTGCCAGCAGCCCTTCCTTCGGAGGGAGGGCCAAGGTGATGCAGTATTTT. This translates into CASSPSFGGRAKVMQYF.

The CDR3 loop is CASSFGGGPYEQYF. The CDR3 coding sequence is TGTGCCAGCAGCTTTGGCGGGGGCCCCTACGAGCAGTACTTC. V and J are TRBV7-3 and TRBJ2-7; weak D call: TRBD2 (7 bases). This CDR3 contains 14 residues. The V gene's germline CDR1 is SGHTA and CDR2 FQGTGA. Trimming removed 3 bases from V and 2 bases from J, with 11 bases in between.

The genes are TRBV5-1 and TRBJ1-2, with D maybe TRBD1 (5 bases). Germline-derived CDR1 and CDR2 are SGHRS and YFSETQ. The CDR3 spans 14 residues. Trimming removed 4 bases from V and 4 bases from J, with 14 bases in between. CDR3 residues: CASSPEGGVYGYTF. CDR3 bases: TGCGCCAGCAGCCCGGAGGGAGGGGTCTATGGCTACACCTTC.

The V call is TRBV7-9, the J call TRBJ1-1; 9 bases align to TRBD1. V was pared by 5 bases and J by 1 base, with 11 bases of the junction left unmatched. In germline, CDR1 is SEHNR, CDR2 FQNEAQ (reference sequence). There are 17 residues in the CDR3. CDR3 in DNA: TGTGCCAGCAGCAAGGGACAGGGACCCGAACGGAACACTGAAGCTTTCTTT. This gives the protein CASSKGQGPERNTEAFF.

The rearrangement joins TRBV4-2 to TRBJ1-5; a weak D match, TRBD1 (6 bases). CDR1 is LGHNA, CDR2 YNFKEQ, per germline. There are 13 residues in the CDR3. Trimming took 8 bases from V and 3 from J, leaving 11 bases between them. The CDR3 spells CASGGADNQPQHF. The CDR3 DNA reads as TGTGCCAGCGGGGGGGCAGACAATCAGCCCCAGCATTTT.

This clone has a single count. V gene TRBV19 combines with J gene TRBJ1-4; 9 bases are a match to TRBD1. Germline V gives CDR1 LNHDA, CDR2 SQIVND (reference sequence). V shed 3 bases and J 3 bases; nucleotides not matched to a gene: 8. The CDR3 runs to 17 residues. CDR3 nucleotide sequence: TGTGCCAGTAGTATTCGACAGGGGGTCGTGGCTAATGAAAAACTGTTTTTT. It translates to CASSIRQGVVANEKLFF.

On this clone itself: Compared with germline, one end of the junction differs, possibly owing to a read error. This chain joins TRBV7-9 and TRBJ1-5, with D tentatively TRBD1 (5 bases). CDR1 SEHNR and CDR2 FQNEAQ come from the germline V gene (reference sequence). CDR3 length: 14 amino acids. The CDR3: CSSSLAQDNQPQHF. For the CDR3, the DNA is TGTTCCAGCAGCTTGGCACAGGACAATCAGCCCCAGCATTTT.

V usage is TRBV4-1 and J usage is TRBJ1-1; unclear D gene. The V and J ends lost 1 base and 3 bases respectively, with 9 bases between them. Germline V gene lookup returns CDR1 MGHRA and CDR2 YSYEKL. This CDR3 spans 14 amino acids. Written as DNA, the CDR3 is TGCGCCAGCAGCCAAGGTGCCAGTTACACTGAAGCTTTCTTT. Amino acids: CASSQGASYTEAFF.

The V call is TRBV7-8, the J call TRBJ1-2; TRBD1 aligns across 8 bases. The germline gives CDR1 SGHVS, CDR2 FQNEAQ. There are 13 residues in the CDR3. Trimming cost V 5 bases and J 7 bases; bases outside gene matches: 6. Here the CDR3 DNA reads TGTGCCAGCAGCCCGACAGGGGAGTCTGGCTACACCTTC. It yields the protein CASSPTGESGYTF.